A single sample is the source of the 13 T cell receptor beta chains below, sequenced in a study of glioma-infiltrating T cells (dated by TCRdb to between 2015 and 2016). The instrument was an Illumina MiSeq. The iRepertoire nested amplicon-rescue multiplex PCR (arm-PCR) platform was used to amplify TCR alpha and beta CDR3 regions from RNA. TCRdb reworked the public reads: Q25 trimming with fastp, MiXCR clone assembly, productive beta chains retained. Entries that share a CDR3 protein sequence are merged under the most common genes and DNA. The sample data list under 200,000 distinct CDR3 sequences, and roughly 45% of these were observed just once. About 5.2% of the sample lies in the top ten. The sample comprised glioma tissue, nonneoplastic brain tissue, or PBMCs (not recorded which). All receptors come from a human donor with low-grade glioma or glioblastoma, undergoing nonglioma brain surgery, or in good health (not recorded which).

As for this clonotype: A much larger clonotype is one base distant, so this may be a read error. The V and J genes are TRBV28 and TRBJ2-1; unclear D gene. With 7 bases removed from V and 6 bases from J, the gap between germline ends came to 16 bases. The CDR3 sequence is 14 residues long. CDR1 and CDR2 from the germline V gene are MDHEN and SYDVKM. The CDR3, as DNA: TGTGCCAGCACCAGTCCCAACGACGGCAATGAGCAGTTCTTC. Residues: CASTSPNDGNEQFF. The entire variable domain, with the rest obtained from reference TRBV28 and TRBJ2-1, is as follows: DVKVTQSSRYLVKRTGEKVFLECVQDMDHENMFWYRQDPGLGLRLIYFSYDVKMKEKGDIPEGYSVSREKKERFSLILESASTNQTSMYLCASTSPNDGNEQFFGPGTRLTVL.

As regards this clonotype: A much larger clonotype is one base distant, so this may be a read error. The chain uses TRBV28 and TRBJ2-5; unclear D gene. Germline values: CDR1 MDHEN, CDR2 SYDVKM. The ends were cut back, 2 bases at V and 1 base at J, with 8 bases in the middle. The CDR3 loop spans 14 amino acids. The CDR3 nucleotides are TGTGCCAGCAGTTTAGGCGTGAGCCAAGAGACCCAGTACTTC. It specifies CASSLGVSQETQYF. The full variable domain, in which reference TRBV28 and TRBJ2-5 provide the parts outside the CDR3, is DVKVTQSSRYLVKRTGEKVFLECVQDMDHENMFWYRQDPGLGLRLIYFSYDVKMKEKGDIPEGYSVSREKKERFSLILESASTNQTSMYLCASSLGVSQETQYFGPGTRLLVL.

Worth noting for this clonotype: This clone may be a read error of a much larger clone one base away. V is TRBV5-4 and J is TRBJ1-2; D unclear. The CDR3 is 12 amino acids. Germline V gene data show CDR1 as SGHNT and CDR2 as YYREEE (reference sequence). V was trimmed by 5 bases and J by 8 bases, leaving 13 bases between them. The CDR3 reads CASRWGGRGYTF. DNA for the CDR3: TGTGCCAGCAGGTGGGGAGGGAGAGGCTACACCTTC.

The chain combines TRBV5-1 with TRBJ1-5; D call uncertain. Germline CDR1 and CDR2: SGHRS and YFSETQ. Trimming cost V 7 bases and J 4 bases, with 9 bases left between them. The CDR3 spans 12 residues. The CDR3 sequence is CASVVANQPQHF. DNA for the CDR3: TGCGCCAGCGTGGTAGCTAATCAGCCCCAGCATTTT.

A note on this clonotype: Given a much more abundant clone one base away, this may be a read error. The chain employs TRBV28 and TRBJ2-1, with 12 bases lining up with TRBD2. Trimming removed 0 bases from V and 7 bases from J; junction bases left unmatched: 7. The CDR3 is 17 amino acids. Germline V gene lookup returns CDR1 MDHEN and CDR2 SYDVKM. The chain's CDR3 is CASSLWTSGGRWNEQFF. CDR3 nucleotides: TGTGCCAGCAGTTTATGGACTAGCGGGGGCCGGTGGAATGAGCAGTTCTTC.

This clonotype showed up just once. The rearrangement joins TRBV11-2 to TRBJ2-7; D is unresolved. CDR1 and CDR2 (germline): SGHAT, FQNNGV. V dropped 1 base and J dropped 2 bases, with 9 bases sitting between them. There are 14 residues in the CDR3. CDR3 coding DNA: TGTGCCAGCAGCTTAGGACGGCCCGCCTACGAGCAGTACTTC. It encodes CASSLGRPAYEQYF.

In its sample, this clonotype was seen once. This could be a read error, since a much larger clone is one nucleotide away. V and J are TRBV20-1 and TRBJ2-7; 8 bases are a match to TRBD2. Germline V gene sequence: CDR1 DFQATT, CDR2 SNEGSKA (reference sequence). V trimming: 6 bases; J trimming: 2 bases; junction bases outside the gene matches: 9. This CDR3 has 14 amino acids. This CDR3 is CSATGTRGTYEQYF. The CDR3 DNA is TGCAGTGCGACCGGGACTAGGGGGACCTACGAGCAGTACTTC.

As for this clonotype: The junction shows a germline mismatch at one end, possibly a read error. CDR3 sequence: CASRTTSGVPYDEQFF. The CDR3 coding sequence is TGTGCCAGCAGGACCACTAGCGGAGTACCCTACGATGAGCAGTTCTTC. The rearrangement joins TRBV6-5 to TRBJ2-1, with 8 positions matching TRBD2. Germline loops: CDR1 MNHEY, CDR2 SVGAGI. The CDR3 contains 16 residues.

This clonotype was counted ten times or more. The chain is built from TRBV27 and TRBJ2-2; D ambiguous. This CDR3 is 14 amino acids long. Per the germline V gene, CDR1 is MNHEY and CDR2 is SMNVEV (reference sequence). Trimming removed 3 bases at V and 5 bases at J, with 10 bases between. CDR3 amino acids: CASSLSRGTGELFF. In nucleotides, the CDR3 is TGTGCCAGCAGTTTGAGCAGAGGTACCGGGGAGCTGTTTTTT.

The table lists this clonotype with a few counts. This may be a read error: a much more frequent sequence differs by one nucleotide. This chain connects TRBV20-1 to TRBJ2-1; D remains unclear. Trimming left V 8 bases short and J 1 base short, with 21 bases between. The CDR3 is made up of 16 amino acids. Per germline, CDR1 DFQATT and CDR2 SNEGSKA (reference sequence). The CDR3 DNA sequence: TGCAGTCGCTACGGCCGCTCTGGCGTTTCCTACAATGAGCAGTTCTTC. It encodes CSRYGRSGVSYNEQFF.

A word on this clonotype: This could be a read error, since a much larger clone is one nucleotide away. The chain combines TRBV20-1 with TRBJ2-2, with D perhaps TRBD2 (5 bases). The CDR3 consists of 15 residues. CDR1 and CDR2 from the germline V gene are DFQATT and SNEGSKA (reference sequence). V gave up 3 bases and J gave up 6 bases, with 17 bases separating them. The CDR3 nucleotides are TGCAGTGCTAGCCGATTCCCGGGAAACTCCGGGGAGCTGTTTTTT. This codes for CSASRFPGNSGELFF.

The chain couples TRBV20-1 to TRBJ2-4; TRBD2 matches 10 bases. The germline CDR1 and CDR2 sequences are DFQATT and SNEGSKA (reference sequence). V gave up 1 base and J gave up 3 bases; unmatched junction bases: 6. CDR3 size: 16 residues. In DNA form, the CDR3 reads TGCAGTGCTAGAGTCCAGCTAGCGGGAGACAAAAACATTCAGTACTTC. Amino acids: CSARVQLAGDKNIQYF.

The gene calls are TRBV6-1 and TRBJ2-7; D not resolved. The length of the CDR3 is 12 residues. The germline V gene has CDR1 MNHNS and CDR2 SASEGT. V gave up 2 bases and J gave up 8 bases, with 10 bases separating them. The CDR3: CASSERYNKQYF. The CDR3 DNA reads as TGTGCCAGCAGTGAACGATACAATAAGCAGTACTTC.